These 13 T cell receptor beta chains came from one sample sequenced in a study of blood T cells in healthy people across ages. Then a second PCR, running roughly 7 to 11 cycles, was carried out with a sample-barcoded 5' primer and a J-beta primer mix. TCRdb called the 5' RACE reads again in MiXCR, with one record for every CDR3 protein. Here the sample spans 600,000 or so distinct CDR3 sequences, about 30% being singletons. Sequenced material: blood. Receptors were obtained from a woman of 80 years or more in good health.

The chain uses TRBV4-3 and TRBJ2-5, with 9 bases lining up with TRBD2. V was clipped by 8 bases and J by 3 bases; unmatched bases: 13. CDR3 length equals 16 residues. Germline assignment: CDR1 LGHNA and CDR2 YSLEER. The chain's CDR3 is CASGYNAGGPEETQYF. In DNA form, the CDR3 reads TGCGCCAGCGGCTACAATGCGGGGGGGCCCGAAGAGACCCAGTACTTC.

Notes on this clonotype: A clone one base away is much larger, so this may be a read error. The chain has TRBV7-9 and TRBJ2-7; no clear D. Trimming removed 3 bases from V and 7 bases from J, with 10 bases in between. Germline CDR1 is SEHNR and CDR2 is FQNEAQ (reference sequence). The CDR3 extends over 12 amino acids. CDR3 sequence reads: CASSLIENEQYF. In DNA, the CDR3 is TGTGCCAGCAGCTTGATAGAAAATGAGCAGTACTTC.

This clonotype was counted at least ten times. This sequence joins TRBV7-9 and TRBJ2-7, with 8 bases lining up with TRBD1. The V and J ends lost 4 bases and 3 bases, in that order; junction bases with no gene match: 2. The CDR3 length is 13 residues. Looked up from germline, CDR1 is SEHNR and CDR2 is FQNEAQ (reference sequence). CDR3: CASSSDRGYEQYF. The CDR3 nucleotides are TGTGCCAGCAGCTCTGACAGGGGCTACGAGCAGTACTTC. Combining the CDR3 with reference TRBV7-9 and TRBJ2-7 gives the whole variable domain DTGVSQNPRHKITKRGQNVTFRCDPISEHNRLYWYRQTLGQGPEFLTYFQNEAQLEKSRLLSDRFSAERPKGSFSTLEIQRTEQGDSAMYLCASSSDRGYEQYFGPGTRLTVT.

Concerning this clonotype: This may be a read error, as it is one base from a much larger clone. The CDR3 is CASSYERGSPPHF. The DNA for the CDR3 is TGTGCCAGCAGTTACGAAAGAGGGTCACCCCCCCACTTT. The chain is built from TRBV6-5 and TRBJ1-6; D is ambiguous. Germline assignment: CDR1 MNHEY and CDR2 SVGAGI. The CDR3 length is 13 residues.

This clonotype was seen at least ten times. The chain joins TRBV12-3 or TRBV12-4 to TRBJ2-7, with a possible D match to TRBD1 (6 bases). The CDR3 totals 18 residues. Trimming stripped 5 bases from V and 0 bases from J, with 23 bases between. In nucleotides, the CDR3 is TGTGCCAGCAGTACCCCTCTTACTGGGGGCGGAAGCTCCTACGAGCAGTACTTC. Residues: CASSTPLTGGGSSYEQYF.

The gene calls are TRBV6-6 and TRBJ1-2; no clear D gene. The CDR3 is made up of 12 amino acids. V was trimmed by 2 bases and J by 7 bases, leaving 8 bases between them. Germline V gene sequence: CDR1 MNHNY, CDR2 SVGAGI (reference sequence). CDR3 DNA: TGTGCCAGCAGTTACCGGGATGGTGGCTACACCTTC. Translating gives CASSYRDGGYTF.

This clonotype came up many times. The CDR3 DNA follows: TGTGCCAGCAGTTTAAACCCAGGGGCCAACACTGAAGCTTTCTTT. It translates to CASSLNPGANTEAFF. V and J are TRBV12-3 or TRBV12-4 and TRBJ1-1, with D possibly being TRBD1 (6 bases). The V gene lost 2 bases and the J gene lost 2 bases, with 12 bases spanning the gap. The CDR3 sequence is 15 residues long.

This clonotype was found many times. CDR3 in DNA: TGTGCCTGGAGGAGCGGGGGGGGTCCCTACGAGCAGTACTTC. This sequence encodes CAWRSGGGPYEQYF. The chain has TRBV30 and TRBJ2-7, with 10 bases identical to TRBD2. V lost 3 bases to trimming and J lost 2 bases; unmatched junction nucleotides: 4. The CDR3 runs 14 residues. Looked up from germline, CDR1 is GTSNPN and CDR2 is SVGIG (reference sequence).

Note on this clonotype: Since a much larger clone is just one base distant, this may be a read error. The chain recombines TRBV4-1 with TRBJ1-4; unclear D gene. This CDR3 spans 15 amino acids. Germline V gene lookup returns CDR1 MGHRA and CDR2 YSYEKL. V lost 3 bases and J lost 5, with 13 bases in between. CDR3 amino acids: CASSQRTSGNEKLFF. The CDR3 bases are TGCGCCAGCAGCCAGCGGACGTCGGGGAATGAAAAACTGTTTTTT.

As concerns this clonotype: A much larger clone sits a single nucleotide away, making a read error possible. V is TRBV7-2 and J is TRBJ1-5; 7 nucleotides align to TRBD1. J gave up 0 bases and V 5 bases, and 4 bases lay outside the gene matches. Germline CDR1 reads SGHTA; CDR2 reads FQGNSA. This CDR3 spans 15 amino acids. This chain's CDR3 is CASSVGQHSNQPQHF. The CDR3 bases are TGTGCCAGCAGCGTGGGACAGCATAGCAATCAGCCCCAGCATTTT.

This clonotype has ten or more counts. The V call is TRBV12-3 or TRBV12-4, the J call TRBJ2-6; D remains unclear. Trimming left V 3 bases short and J 0 bases short, with 6 bases between. The CDR3 spans 15 residues. For the CDR3, the DNA is TGTGCCAGCAGTTTCCTTGGCTCTGGGGCCAACGTCCTGACTTTC. Translated: CASSFLGSGANVLTF.

This clonotype was seen repeatedly, ten times or more. The J gene is TRBJ1-5, the V gene TRBV7-9, with D unresolved. The germline V and J ends were trimmed by 4 bases and 3 bases, with 13 bases remaining between them. This CDR3 comprises 15 residues. Germline V gene lookup returns CDR1 SEHNR and CDR2 FQNEAQ (reference sequence). As DNA, the CDR3 is TGTGCCAGCAGCTCGGTTCTGGGAGCCAATCAGCCCCAGCATTTT. Residues: CASSSVLGANQPQHF.

The table lists this clonotype with a few counts. A single base separates this from a much larger clone, so it may be a read error. The chain joins TRBV4-1 to TRBJ2-7; D is perhaps TRBD1 or TRBD2 (5 bases each). This CDR3 is built from 17 residues. CDR1 is MGHRA, CDR2 YSYEKL, per germline. V lost 3 bases to trimming and J lost 4 bases, with 22 bases between them. Here the CDR3 reads CASSHPKPGRSGYEQYF. DNA of the CDR3: TGCGCCAGCAGCCACCCTAAACCGGGACGCTCGGGGTACGAGCAGTACTTC.